This T cell receptor beta chain was sequenced in a study of T-cell reconstitution after alpha-beta-depleted transplantation in children. Preparation of the TCRbeta library used unique molecular identifiers. TCRdb itself ran the PCR reads through MiXCR, one entry per CDR3 protein. The sample lists over 550,000 distinct CDR3 sequences, approximately 10% occurring once. Trimming pared 3 bases from V and 4 bases from J, leaving 11 bases between. Germline loops: CDR1 SGHTA, CDR2 FQGNSA. This CDR3 comprises 14 residues. This clonotype appeared a few times. The V call is TRBV7-2, the J call TRBJ2-3, with D possibly TRBD2 on 6 matching bases. Sequences were derived from PBMCs from the stem cell graft donor, sampled from the stem cell graft. The clonotype originates from a human donor who donated a stem cell graft to a child with acute myeloid leukemia. The CDR3 reads CASSLGGMADTQYF. The CDR3 DNA is TGTGCCAGCAGCTTGGGGGGTATGGCAGATACGCAGTATTTT.